The sequence of this T cell receptor (beta chain) was determined in a study of post-analysis software for immune sequencing data. Study results and caveats: Included in a set of about five TRBV segments more frequent in patients than controls were TRBV5-6, TRBV5-1 and TRBV20-1. Compared against controls, patients with multiple sclerosis displayed significantly lower normalized Chao1 diversity.

Trimming removed 0 bases at V and 5 bases at J, with 13 bases between. Germline CDR1 reads MGHRA; CDR2 reads YSYEKL. There are 15 residues in the CDR3. A remark on this clonotype: The target antigen is unknown.

Every TCR beta cDNA library bore unique molecular identifiers. TCRdb independently ran MiXCR on the PCR reads; one entry per CDR3 protein. The table includes some 500,000 distinct CDR3 sequences, around 40% detected once. Material: blood. The chain recombines TRBV4-1 with TRBJ2-5, with D perhaps assigned TRBD1 or TRBD2 (5 bases each). This TCR was recovered from a girl aged 5-17 years with multiple sclerosis. The CDR3 here is CASSQDATGPETQYF. In DNA form, the CDR3 reads TGCGCCAGCAGCCAAGACGCGACGGGACCGGAGACCCAGTACTTC.